Presented here are 18 T cell receptor beta chains from one specimen sequenced in a study of T cell changes during pregnancy in multiple sclerosis. The repertoire was sequenced with immunoSEQ multiplex PCR; TCRdb's copy has only in-frame clones and lacks some. The data hold some 85,000 clones, with roughly 93% observed a single time. The material was peripheral blood, obtained in the third trimester of pregnancy. Receptors originate from a female donor with multiple sclerosis, enrolled in a pregnancy study.

The chain carries TRBV4-2 and TRBJ2-7, with 7 bases fitting TRBD2. The junction had 12 bases not matched to a gene; V was cut back by 0 bases and J by 10 bases. The CDR3 runs 15 residues. Germline assignment: CDR1 LGHNA and CDR2 YNFKEQ. The CDR3 protein is CASSQEGAAGVPQYF. In DNA form, the CDR3 reads TGTGCCAGCAGCCAAGAGGGAGCGGCGGGAGTTCCCCAGTACTTC.

The CDR3 bases are TGTGCCAGCAGCTTAGGGGCGGAGACCCAGTACTTC. As protein: CASSLGAETQYF. This sequence joins TRBV7-9 and TRBJ2-5; D gene unclear. V shed 1 base and J shed 5 bases, with 5 bases lying between them. The CDR3 consists of 12 residues. Germline-derived CDR1 and CDR2 are SEHNR and FQNEAQ (reference sequence).

The rearrangement links TRBV9 to TRBJ2-1; 10 nucleotides align to TRBD2. Germline CDR1 is SGDLS and CDR2 is YYNGEE. V lost 3 bases and J lost 0; bases outside the gene matches: 3. CDR3 length: 16 amino acids. CDR3 region: CASSGRLAGSYNEQFF. CDR3 sequence (DNA): TGTGCCAGCAGCGGGAGACTAGCGGGCTCCTACAATGAGCAGTTCTTC. The variable domain in full, completed from reference TRBV9 and TRBJ2-1, reads DSGVTQTPKHLITATGQRVTLRCSPRSGDLSVYWYQQSLDQGLQFLIQYYNGEERAKGNILERFSAQQFPDLHSELNLSSLELGDSALYFCASSGRLAGSYNEQFFGPGTRLTVL.

The V call is TRBV7-9, the J call TRBJ1-5; D is unresolved. V was cut by 3 bases and J by 5 bases, with 5 bases left in between. Germline CDR1 SEHNR, CDR2 FQNEAQ (reference sequence). CDR3 length: 12 amino acids. Here the CDR3 DNA reads TGTGCCAGCAGCTTCCCGGATCAGCCCCAGCATTTT. Translated, it gives CASSFPDQPQHF. The full variable domain, in which reference TRBV7-9 and TRBJ1-5 provide the parts outside the CDR3, is DTGVSQNPRHKITKRGQNVTFRCDPISEHNRLYWYRQTLGQGPEFLTYFQNEAQLEKSRLLSDRFSAERPKGSFSTLEIQRTEQGDSAMYLCASSFPDQPQHFGDGTRLSIL.

The rearrangement links TRBV5-6 to TRBJ1-2, with a possible D match to TRBD1 (6 bases). Germline V gives CDR1 SGHDT, CDR2 YYEEEE. The CDR3 sequence is 17 residues long. Trimming left V 5 bases short and J 0 bases short, with 20 bases between. CDR3 sequence: CASSLLPGQRANYGYTF. The CDR3 DNA is TGTGCCAGCAGTCTCCTACCGGGACAACGAGCTAACTATGGCTACACCTTC.

The chain is built from TRBV29-1 and TRBJ2-7; TRBD2 matches at 12 bases. This CDR3 is built from 13 residues. Germline values: CDR1 SQVTM, CDR2 ANQGSEA. V lost 8 bases and J lost 8; bases outside the gene matches: 10. The CDR3 region has the DNA TGCAGCTCCAGACTAGCGGGAGAGGGTAAGCAGTACTTC. It yields the protein CSSRLAGEGKQYF.

This sequence joins TRBV27 and TRBJ1-5; D is perhaps TRBD1 (6 bases). Germline V gives CDR1 MNHEY, CDR2 SMNVEV (reference sequence). The ends were cut back, 5 bases at V and 7 bases at J, with 15 bases in the middle. The CDR3 runs 14 residues. The CDR3 here is CASSPNPTGQPQHF. Written as DNA, the CDR3 is TGTGCCAGCAGTCCCAACCCTACAGGGCAGCCCCAGCATTTT.

This chain links TRBV5-6 with TRBJ2-7; 9 bases agree with TRBD1. J lost 0 bases, V lost 3 bases, and 7 bases had no gene match. Germline CDR1 SGHDT, CDR2 YYEEEE. The CDR3 length is 16 residues. The DNA of the CDR3 is TGTGCCAGCAGCTCATTCCGGGACAGGGTCTCCTACGAGCAGTACTTC. Protein product: CASSSFRDRVSYEQYF. The full variable domain, completed using reference TRBV5-6 and TRBJ2-7, is DAGVTQSPTHLIKTRGQQVTLRCSPKSGHDTVSWYQQALGQGPQFIFQYYEEEERQRGNFPDRFSGHQFPNYSSELNVNALLLGDSALYLCASSSFRDRVSYEQYFGPGTRLTVT.

This chain connects TRBV7-9 to TRBJ2-5, with 9 bases aligning to TRBD1. The length of the CDR3 is 15 residues. Germline V gene sequence: CDR1 SEHNR, CDR2 FQNEAQ (reference sequence). Trimming took 0 bases from V and 3 from J; bases not matched to a gene: 2. The CDR3 bases are TGTGCCAGCAGCTTAGCTCGGACAGGGGAAGAGACCCAGTACTTC. It yields the protein CASSLARTGEETQYF.

This chain links TRBV30 with TRBJ2-7; 8 bases fit TRBD2. The CDR3 is 13 amino acids. The V segment lost 2 bases and the J segment 2 bases; nucleotides outside the gene matches: 2. Germline CDR1 GTSNPN, CDR2 SVGIG (reference sequence). The CDR3 coding sequence is TGTGCCTGGAGTAGCGGGGGTCCCTACGAGCAGTACTTC. This translates into CAWSSGGPYEQYF.

This chain connects TRBV5-1 to TRBJ1-1; D may be TRBD1 (6 bases). The CDR3 covers 15 residues. Between the trimmed V and J ends, which lost 3 bases and 10 bases, there was a span of 22 bases. In germline, CDR1 is SGHRS, CDR2 YFSETQ. The CDR3 reads CASSSWTEPPFGAFF. CDR3 nucleotides: TGCGCCAGCAGCTCCTGGACAGAGCCGCCTTTTGGAGCTTTCTTT.

V usage is TRBV27 and J usage is TRBJ1-3; 12 nucleotides align to TRBD1. The CDR3 sequence is 15 residues long. The V gene's germline CDR1 is MNHEY and CDR2 SMNVEV (reference sequence). The ends lost 6 bases at V and 5 bases at J; junction bases unmatched: 5. CDR3 amino acids: CASRPGTGGRNTIYF. The DNA of the CDR3 is TGTGCCAGCAGGCCCGGGACAGGGGGCCGAAACACCATATATTTT.

The rearrangement joins TRBV7-2 to TRBJ1-3; D gene ambiguous. Germline CDR1 SGHTA, CDR2 FQGNSA. V gave up 5 bases and J gave up 0 bases, with 14 bases separating them. This CDR3 region has 16 residues. CDR3 bases: TGTGCCAGCAGCGCTGGACTGATCGGCTCTGGAAACACCATATATTTT. This encodes CASSAGLIGSGNTIYF.

V is TRBV30 and J is TRBJ2-3; 8 bases line up with TRBD2. Germline V gene sequence: CDR1 GTSNPN, CDR2 SVGIG (reference sequence). The length of the CDR3 is 18 residues. Trimming removed 4 bases from V and 5 bases from J; junction bases left unmatched: 20. The CDR3 region has the DNA TGTGCCTGGACCCCATTTATTTCCCGGGAGGGCCCTAGAGATACGCAGTATTTT. Translating it yields CAWTPFISREGPRDTQYF. Using reference TRBV30 and TRBJ2-3 for the parts outside the CDR3, the full variable domain is SQTIHQWPATLVQPVGSPLSLECTVEGTSNPNLYWYRQAAGRGLQLLFYSVGIGQISSEVPQNLSASRPQDRQFILSSKKLLLSDSGFYLCAWTPFISREGPRDTQYFGPGTRLTVL.

The chain links TRBV12-5 to TRBJ2-1, with a tentative D call TRBD1 (7 bases). The CDR3 is made up of 15 amino acids. The V end lost 7 bases, the J end lost 4 bases, and 17 bases lay between the germline ends. Germline CDR1 LGHNT, CDR2 FRNRAP. CDR3 sequence (DNA): TGTGCTAGTGCCCCAGGGGGAGGTTATTACAATGAGCAGTTCTTC. Translated: CASAPGGGYYNEQFF.

V and J are TRBV11-2 and TRBJ1-2; TRBD1 matches at 9 bases. This CDR3 is 15 amino acids long. V dropped 5 bases and J dropped 4; count of bases not matched to a gene: 8. Germline V gene sequence: CDR1 SGHAT, CDR2 FQNNGV. The CDR3 loop reads CASSIRQGVFYGYTF. In nucleotides, the CDR3 is TGTGCCAGCAGCATTCGACAGGGGGTCTTCTATGGCTACACCTTC.

The genes are TRBV9 and TRBJ2-3, with 7 bases fitting TRBD2. The J segment lost 6 bases and the V segment lost 2 bases, leaving 15 bases of the junction unmatched. Germline V lookup: CDR1 SGDLS, CDR2 YYNGEE. The CDR3 contains 17 residues. CDR3 residues: CASSVEPLAALSDTQYF. Here the CDR3 DNA reads TGTGCCAGCAGCGTCGAGCCCCTAGCGGCCCTTTCCGATACGCAGTATTTT.

The V gene is TRBV18, the J gene TRBJ2-7; D perhaps matches TRBD1 (6 bases). Germline CDR1 is KGHSH and CDR2 is LQKENI. The CDR3 loop spans 14 amino acids. V was trimmed by 4 bases and J by 2 bases, leaving 12 bases between them. The CDR3 protein is CASSRGQDPYEQYF. CDR3 in DNA: TGTGCCAGCTCACGGGGGCAGGACCCCTACGAGCAGTACTTC.